The text below deals with one T cell receptor (beta chain). The junction departs from germline at one end; a sequencing error may be responsible. The data derive from a study of Graves' ophthalmopathy and Graves' hyperthyroidism. The CDR3 loop spans 15 amino acids. Germline V CDR1 and CDR2: SGHAT, FQNNGV. TCR beta CDR3 amplification used RNA transcripts. First-round RT-PCR used HTBI primers; second-round multiplex PCR followed. TCRdb redid the calling of the multiplex PCR reads with MiXCR, one entry per CDR3 protein. The data hold roughly 1.1 million distinct CDR3 sequences, with about 40% observed a single time.

The chain couples TRBV11-2 to TRBJ2-7; 12 nucleotides agree with TRBD2. Specimen: peripheral blood or thyroid tissue (not recorded which). The sequence was obtained from an adult man with Graves' hyperthyroidism. The CDR3 DNA follows: TGTGCCGGCAGCTTAGGTCTAGCGGGGGGGGACGAGCAGTACTTC. The encoded protein is CAGSLGLAGGDEQYF.